The 8 T cell receptor beta chains below all came from one sample that was sequenced in a study of blood T cell repertoires in COVID-19 (dated by TCRdb to 2020 to 2021). Preparation of the library involved the immunoSEQ multiplex PCR assay. The table comes from immuneACCESS by way of TCRdb, which keeps in-frame sequences with V and J called. Part of the clones is missing from these tables; in studies checked, under half for an unresolved V gene and the rest for unknown reasons. This sample has roughly 160,000 clones in its table, and around 87% of those were observed once. Jointly, the top ten make up around 2.5% of the sample. Sequencing was performed on peripheral blood. These receptors all stem from a woman older than 75 with COVID-19, enrolled during active disease.

The chain uses TRBV7-2 and TRBJ1-5, with D maybe TRBD1 (6 bases). The length of the CDR3 is 15 residues. The V end was cut by 5 bases, the J end by 8 bases, with 19 bases between. From germline, CDR1 is SGHTA and CDR2 FQGNSA. The CDR3 coding sequence is TGTGCCAGCAGCAGAGCAGGGGCTCCCGGGGAGCCCCAGCATTTT. Amino acids: CASSRAGAPGEPQHF.

V is TRBV7-2 and J is TRBJ1-2; perhaps TRBD1 as D (6 bases). V was trimmed by 1 base and J by 7 bases, leaving 16 bases between them. From germline, CDR1 is SGHTA and CDR2 FQGNSA. There are 15 residues in the CDR3. The CDR3 here is CASSLVSAGGGGYTF. CDR3 DNA: TGTGCCAGCAGCTTAGTTTCCGCGGGGGGCGGTGGCTACACCTTC. Variable domain in full (rest from reference TRBV7-2 and TRBJ1-2): GAGVSQSPSNKVTEKGKDVELRCDPISGHTALYWYRQSLGQGLEFLIYFQGNSAPDKSGLPSDRFSAERTGGSVSTLTIQRTQQEDSAVYLCASSLVSAGGGGYTFGSGTRLTVV.

This chain joins TRBV5-1 and TRBJ1-2, with a tentative D call TRBD1 (6 bases). The germline V gene has CDR1 SGHRS and CDR2 YFSETQ. The CDR3 is 14 residues long. V was clipped by 1 base and J by 6 bases, with 13 bases between them. The CDR3 DNA reads as TGCGCCAGCAGCTTGCAAGGGGGTCTCGATGGCTACACCTTC. Amino acids: CASSLQGGLDGYTF.

The table lists this clone with a few counts. The chain couples TRBV7-2 to TRBJ2-5, with a weak D call TRBD2 (6 bases). V lost 3 bases and J lost 5, with 22 bases in between. The CDR3 runs to 17 residues. The germline V gene has CDR1 SGHTA and CDR2 FQGNSA. CDR3 amino acids: CASSFRATSLPFETQYF. The DNA for the CDR3 is TGTGCCAGCAGCTTCCGAGCGACTAGTCTCCCCTTTGAGACCCAGTACTTC.

The chain uses TRBV6-2 or TRBV6-3 and TRBJ2-1; the match to TRBD2 covers 13 bases. The V gene end was trimmed by 2 bases and the J gene end by 3 bases; junction bases not matched to a gene: 7. The CDR3 spans 18 residues. Per the germline V gene, CDR1 is MNHEY and CDR2 is SVGEGT. CDR3 region: CASSYRGGLAGVYNEQFF. CDR3 sequence (DNA): TGTGCCAGCAGTTACCGCGGAGGACTAGCGGGAGTCTACAATGAGCAGTTCTTC.

The chain joins TRBV6-1 to TRBJ2-4; the match to TRBD1 covers 8 bases. Germline V lookup: CDR1 MNHNS, CDR2 SASEGT. The CDR3 is 15 amino acids. Germline trimming cut 1 base from V and 4 bases from J; bases unmatched to any gene: 3. The CDR3 sequence: CASSEGRQGKNIQYF. CDR3 in DNA: TGTGCCAGCAGTGAAGGGCGACAGGGGAAAAACATTCAGTACTTC.

This chain connects TRBV7-2 to TRBJ2-3, with 8 bases fitting TRBD2. Germline CDR1 reads SGHTA; CDR2 reads FQGNSA. The CDR3 covers 15 residues. V was clipped by 11 bases and J by 3 bases; unmatched bases: 13. CDR3 bases: TGTGCCTGCCAAGCGGGAGTTCGTGTGACAGATACGCAGTATTTT. Translating gives CACQAGVRVTDTQYF. Full variable domain (remainder filled in from reference TRBV7-2 and TRBJ2-3): GAGVSQSPSNKVTEKGKDVELRCDPISGHTALYWYRQSLGQGLEFLIYFQGNSAPDKSGLPSDRFSAERTGGSVSTLTIQRTQQEDSAVYLCACQAGVRVTDTQYFGPGTRLTVL.

The chain joins TRBV29-1 to TRBJ2-2, with TRBD1 matching 9 bases. The CDR3 length is 14 residues. Per germline, CDR1 SQVTM and CDR2 ANQGSEA. With V trimmed by 7 bases and J by 8 bases, 11 bases remained unmatched. The CDR3 DNA reads TGCAGCGGTTCCGGGACAGGGAGTAAGGGGGAGCTGTTTTTT. Encoded protein: CSGSGTGSKGELFF.